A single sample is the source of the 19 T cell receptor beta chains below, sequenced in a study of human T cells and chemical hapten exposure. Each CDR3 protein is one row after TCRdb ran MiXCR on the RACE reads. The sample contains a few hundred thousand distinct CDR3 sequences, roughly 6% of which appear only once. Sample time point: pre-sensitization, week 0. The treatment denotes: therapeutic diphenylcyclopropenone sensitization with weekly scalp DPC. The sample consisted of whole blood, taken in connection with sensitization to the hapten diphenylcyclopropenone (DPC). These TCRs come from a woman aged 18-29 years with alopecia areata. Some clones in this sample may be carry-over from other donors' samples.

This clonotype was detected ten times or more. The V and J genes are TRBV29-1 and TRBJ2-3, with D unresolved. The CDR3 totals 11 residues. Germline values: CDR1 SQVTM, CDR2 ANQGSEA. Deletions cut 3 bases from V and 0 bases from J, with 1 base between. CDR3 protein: CSVDSTDTQYF. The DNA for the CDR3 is TGCAGCGTTGACAGCACAGATACGCAGTATTTT.

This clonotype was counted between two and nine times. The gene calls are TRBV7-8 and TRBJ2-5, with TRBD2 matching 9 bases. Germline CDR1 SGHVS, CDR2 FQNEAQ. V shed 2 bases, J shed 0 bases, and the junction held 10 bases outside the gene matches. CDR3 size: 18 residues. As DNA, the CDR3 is TGTGCCAGCAGCTTAAGGCTAGCGGGGAGCCAGTACCAAGAGACCCAGTACTTC. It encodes CASSLRLAGSQYQETQYF.

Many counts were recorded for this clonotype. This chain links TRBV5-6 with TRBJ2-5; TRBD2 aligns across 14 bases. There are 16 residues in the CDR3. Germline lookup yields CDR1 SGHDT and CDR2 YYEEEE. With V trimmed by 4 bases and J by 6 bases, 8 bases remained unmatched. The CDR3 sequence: CASSPGLAGGFQTQYF. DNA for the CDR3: TGTGCCAGCAGCCCAGGACTAGCGGGGGGCTTTCAGACCCAGTACTTC.

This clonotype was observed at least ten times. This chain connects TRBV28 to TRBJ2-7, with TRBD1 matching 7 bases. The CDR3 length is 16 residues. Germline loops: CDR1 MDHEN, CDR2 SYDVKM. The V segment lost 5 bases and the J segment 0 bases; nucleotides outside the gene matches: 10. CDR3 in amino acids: CASSLKAGTVSYEQYF. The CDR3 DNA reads TGTGCCAGCAGTCTCAAGGCCGGGACAGTCTCCTACGAGCAGTACTTC.

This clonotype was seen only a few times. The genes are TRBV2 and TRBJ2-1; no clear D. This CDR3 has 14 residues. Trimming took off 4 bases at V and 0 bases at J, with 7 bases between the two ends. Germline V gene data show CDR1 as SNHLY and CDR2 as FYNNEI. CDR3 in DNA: TGTGCCAGCAGTGTTGCGGTCTCCTACAATGAGCAGTTCTTC. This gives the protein CASSVAVSYNEQFF. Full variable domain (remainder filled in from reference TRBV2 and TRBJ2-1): EPEVTQTPSHQVTQMGQEVILRCVPISNHLYFYWYRQILGQKVEFLVSFYNNEISEKSEIFDDQFSVERPDGSNFTLKIRSTKLEDSAMYFCASSVAVSYNEQFFGPGTRLTVL.

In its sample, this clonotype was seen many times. CDR3 region: CSVDGGGEQFF. Here the CDR3 DNA reads TGCAGCGTTGATGGAGGAGGTGAGCAGTTCTTC. V gene TRBV29-1 combines with J gene TRBJ2-1; D is possibly TRBD2 (5 bases). V was clipped by 3 bases and J by 9 bases, with 9 bases between them. In germline, CDR1 is SQVTM, CDR2 ANQGSEA. The CDR3 covers 11 residues.

The CDR3, as DNA: TGTGCCATCAGTGGGATAGAGGGGCCCGGGTCACCCCTCCACTTT. It translates to CAISGIEGPGSPLHF. V and J are TRBV10-3 and TRBJ1-6; perhaps TRBD1 as D (5 bases). The germline CDR1 and CDR2 sequences are ENHRY and SYGVKD. V lost 4 bases to trimming and J lost 10 bases, with 17 bases between them. The CDR3 consists of 15 residues.

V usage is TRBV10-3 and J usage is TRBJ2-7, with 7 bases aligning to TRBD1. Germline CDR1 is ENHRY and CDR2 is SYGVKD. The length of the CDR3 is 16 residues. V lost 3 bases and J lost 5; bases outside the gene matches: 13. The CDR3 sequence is CAISEYGQAPPDEQYF. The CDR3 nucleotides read TGTGCCATCAGTGAATATGGACAGGCCCCTCCGGACGAGCAGTACTTC.

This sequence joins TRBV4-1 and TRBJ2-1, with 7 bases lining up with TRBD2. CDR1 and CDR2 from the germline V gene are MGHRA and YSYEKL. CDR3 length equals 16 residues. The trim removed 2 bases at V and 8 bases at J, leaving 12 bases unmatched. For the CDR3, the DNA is TGCGCCAGCAGCCAATCGGTAGCGGGTAAAGGTTATGAGCAGTTCTTC. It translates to CASSQSVAGKGYEQFF.

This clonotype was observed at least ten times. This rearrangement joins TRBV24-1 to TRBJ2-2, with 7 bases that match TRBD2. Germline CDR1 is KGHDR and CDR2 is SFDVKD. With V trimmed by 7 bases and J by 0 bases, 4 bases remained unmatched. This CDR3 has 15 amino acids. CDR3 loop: CATRSRGSNTGELFF. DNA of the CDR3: TGTGCCACCAGGTCGCGGGGGTCGAACACCGGGGAGCTGTTTTTT.

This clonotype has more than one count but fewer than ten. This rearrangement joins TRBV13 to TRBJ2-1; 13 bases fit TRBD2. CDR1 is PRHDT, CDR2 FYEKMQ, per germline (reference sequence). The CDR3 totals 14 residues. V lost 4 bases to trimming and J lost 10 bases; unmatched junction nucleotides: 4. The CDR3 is CASSSGLAGSEQFF. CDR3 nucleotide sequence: TGTGCCAGCAGCTCGGGACTAGCGGGGTCCGAGCAGTTCTTC.

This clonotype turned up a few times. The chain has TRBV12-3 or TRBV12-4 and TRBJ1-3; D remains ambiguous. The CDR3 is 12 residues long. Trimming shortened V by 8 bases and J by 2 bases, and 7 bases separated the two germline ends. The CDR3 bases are TGTGCCAGCCCTACGACTGGAAACACCATATATTTT. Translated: CASPTTGNTIYF.

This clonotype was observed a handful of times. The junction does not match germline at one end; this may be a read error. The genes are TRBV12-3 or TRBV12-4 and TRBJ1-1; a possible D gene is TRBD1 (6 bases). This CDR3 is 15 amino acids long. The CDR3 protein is CANSLEGGRGTEAFF. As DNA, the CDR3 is TGTGCCAACAGTTTAGAAGGAGGCAGGGGAACTGAAGCTTTCTTT.

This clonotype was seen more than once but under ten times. CDR3 DNA: TGTGCCAGCAGTTTAGCCCTCGAGGGTGGGTACTTC. It codes for CASSLALEGGYF. V is TRBV12-3 or TRBV12-4 and J is TRBJ2-7, with D possibly matching TRBD2 (5 bases). This CDR3 spans 12 amino acids. The V end lost 0 bases, the J end lost 12 bases, and 12 bases lay between the germline ends.

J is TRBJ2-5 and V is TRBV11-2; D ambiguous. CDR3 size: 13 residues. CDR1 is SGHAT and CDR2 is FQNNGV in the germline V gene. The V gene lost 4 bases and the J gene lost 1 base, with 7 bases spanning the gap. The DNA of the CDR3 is TGTGCCAGCAGCTACTGGGCCCAAGAGACCCAGTACTTC. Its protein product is CASSYWAQETQYF.

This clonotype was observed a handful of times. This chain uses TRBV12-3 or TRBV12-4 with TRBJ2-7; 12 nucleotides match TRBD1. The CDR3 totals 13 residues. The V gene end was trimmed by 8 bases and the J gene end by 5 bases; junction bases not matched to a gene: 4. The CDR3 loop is CASAGTGGDEQYF. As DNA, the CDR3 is TGTGCCAGCGCCGGGACAGGGGGCGACGAGCAGTACTTC.

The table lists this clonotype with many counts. The DNA for the CDR3 is TGTGCCAGCAGCCGAACTACAAGCTCCTATAATTCACCCCTCCACTTT. Translating gives CASSRTTSSYNSPLHF. This chain joins TRBV4-2 and TRBJ1-6; no firm D call. With 4 bases removed from V and 0 bases from J, the gap between germline ends came to 10 bases. Germline-derived CDR1 and CDR2 are LGHNA and YNFKEQ. The CDR3 is 16 residues long.

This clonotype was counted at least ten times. In DNA, the CDR3 is TGTGCCAGCAGCTTGTCCCGAGCGGGGGGCCCCCCTAGGGATGAGCAGTTCTTC. It is translated as CASSLSRAGGPPRDEQFF. The chain employs TRBV7-2 and TRBJ2-1, with TRBD2 identical over 9 bases. J gave up 8 bases and V 3 bases, and 17 bases lay outside the gene matches. Germline loops: CDR1 SGHTA, CDR2 FQGNSA. The CDR3 loop spans 18 amino acids.

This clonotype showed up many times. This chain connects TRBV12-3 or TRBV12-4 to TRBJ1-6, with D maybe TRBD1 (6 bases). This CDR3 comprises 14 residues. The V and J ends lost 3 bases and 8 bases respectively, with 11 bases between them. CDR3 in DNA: TGTGCCAGCAGTTTCCAGGGGCAGCATTCACCCCTCCACTTT. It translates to CASSFQGQHSPLHF.